This T cell receptor (beta chain) was identified during a study of cytomegalovirus exposure and HLA in healthy donors. Whole-study results and caveats: After further analysis at a later stage, roughly 16,000 TCR beta sequences were associated with HLA alleles at 0.05 false discovery rate.

The CDR3 sequence is 14 residues long. Germline V gene data show CDR1 as MNHEY and CDR2 as SMNVEV (reference sequence). V was trimmed by 4 bases and J by 4 bases, leaving 11 bases between them. About this clone itself: Its antigen is undetermined.

The PCR had 60 Vbeta and 13 Jbeta primers. Profiling relied on immunoSEQ multiplex PCR, and the TCRdb table lists in-frame clones only, not all of them. The sample includes some 120,000 clones, 15% to 20% seen only once; the top ten take approximately 2.9%. The sample consisted of PBMCs. V usage is TRBV27 and J usage is TRBJ2-1; TRBD1 might be the D (6 bases). The TCR was taken from a female donor in good health and CMV-seropositive. CDR3 region: CASSSMRGYNEQFF. As DNA, the CDR3 is TGTGCCAGCAGTTCGATGAGGGGGTACAATGAGCAGTTCTTC.